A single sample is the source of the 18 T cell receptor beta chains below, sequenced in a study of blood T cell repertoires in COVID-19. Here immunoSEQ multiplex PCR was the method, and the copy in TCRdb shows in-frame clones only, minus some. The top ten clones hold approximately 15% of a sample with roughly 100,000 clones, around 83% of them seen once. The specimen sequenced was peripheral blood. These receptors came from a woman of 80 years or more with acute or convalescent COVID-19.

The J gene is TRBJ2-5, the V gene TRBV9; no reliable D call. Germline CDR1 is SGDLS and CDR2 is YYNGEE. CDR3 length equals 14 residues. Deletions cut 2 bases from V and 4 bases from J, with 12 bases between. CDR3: CASSVCTPGETQYF. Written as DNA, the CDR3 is TGTGCCAGCAGCGTCTGTACTCCAGGAGAGACCCAGTACTTC. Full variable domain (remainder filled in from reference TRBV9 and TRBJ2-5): DSGVTQTPKHLITATGQRVTLRCSPRSGDLSVYWYQQSLDQGLQFLIQYYNGEERAKGNILERFSAQQFPDLHSELNLSSLELGDSALYFCASSVCTPGETQYFGPGTRLLVL.

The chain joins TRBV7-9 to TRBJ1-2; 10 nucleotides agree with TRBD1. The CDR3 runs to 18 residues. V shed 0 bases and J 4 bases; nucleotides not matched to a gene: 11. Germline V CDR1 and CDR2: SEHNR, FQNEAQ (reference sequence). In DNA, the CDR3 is TGTGCCAGCAGCTTAGCGTCCAGGGACAGGGGTTTGGGCTATGGCTACACCTTC. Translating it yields CASSLASRDRGLGYGYTF.

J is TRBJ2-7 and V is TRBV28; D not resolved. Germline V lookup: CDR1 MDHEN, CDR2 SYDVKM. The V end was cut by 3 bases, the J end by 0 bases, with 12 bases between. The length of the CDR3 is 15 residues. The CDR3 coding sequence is TGTGCCAGCAGTTTCGGCGGATCGGGCTCCTACGAGCAGTACTTC. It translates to CASSFGGSGSYEQYF.

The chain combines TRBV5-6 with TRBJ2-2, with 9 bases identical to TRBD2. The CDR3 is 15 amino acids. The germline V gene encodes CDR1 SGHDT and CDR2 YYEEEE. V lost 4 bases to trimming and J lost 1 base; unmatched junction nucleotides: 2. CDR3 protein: CASSSGRRNTGELFF. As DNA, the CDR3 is TGTGCCAGCAGCAGCGGGAGGAGGAACACCGGGGAGCTGTTTTTT.

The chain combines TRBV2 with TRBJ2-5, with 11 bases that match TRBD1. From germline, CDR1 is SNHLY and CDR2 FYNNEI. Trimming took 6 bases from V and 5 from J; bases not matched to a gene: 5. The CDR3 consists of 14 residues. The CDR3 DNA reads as TGTGCCAGCAGACGTCGGACAGGGGGCGAGACCCAGTACTTC. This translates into CASRRRTGGETQYF.

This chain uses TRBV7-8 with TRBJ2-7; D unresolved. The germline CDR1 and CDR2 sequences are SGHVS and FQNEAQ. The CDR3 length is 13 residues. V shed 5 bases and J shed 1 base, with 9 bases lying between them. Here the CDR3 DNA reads TGTGCCAGCAGCCAGACCAGGTCCTACGAGCAGTACGTC. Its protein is CASSQTRSYEQYV.

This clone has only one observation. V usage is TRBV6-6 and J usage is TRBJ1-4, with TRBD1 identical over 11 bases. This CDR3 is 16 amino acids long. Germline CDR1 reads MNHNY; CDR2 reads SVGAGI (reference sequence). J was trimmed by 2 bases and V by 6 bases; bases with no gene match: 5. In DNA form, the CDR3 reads TGTGCCAGCAGCCCGGGACAGGGGGTGACTAATGAAAAACTGTTTTTT. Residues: CASSPGQGVTNEKLFF.

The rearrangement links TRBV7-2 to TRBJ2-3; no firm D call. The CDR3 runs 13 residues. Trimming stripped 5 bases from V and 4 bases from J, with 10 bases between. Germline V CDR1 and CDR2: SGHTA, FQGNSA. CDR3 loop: CASSAERSDTQYF. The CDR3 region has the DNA TGTGCCAGCAGCGCGGAGAGGTCAGATACGCAGTATTTT.

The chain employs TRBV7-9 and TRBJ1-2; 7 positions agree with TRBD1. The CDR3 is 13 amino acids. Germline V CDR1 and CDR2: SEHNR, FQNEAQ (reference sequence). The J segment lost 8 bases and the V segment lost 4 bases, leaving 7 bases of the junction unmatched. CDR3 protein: CASSYSDRAGYTF. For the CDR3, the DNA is TGTGCCAGCAGCTACTCAGACAGGGCCGGCTACACCTTC.

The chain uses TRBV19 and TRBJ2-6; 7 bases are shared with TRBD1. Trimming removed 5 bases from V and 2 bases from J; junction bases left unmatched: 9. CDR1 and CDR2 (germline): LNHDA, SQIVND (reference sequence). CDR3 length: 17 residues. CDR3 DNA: TGTGCCAGTAGTTTGGACAGGCCGGGCCCTGGGGCCAACGTCCTGACTTTC. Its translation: CASSLDRPGPGANVLTF.

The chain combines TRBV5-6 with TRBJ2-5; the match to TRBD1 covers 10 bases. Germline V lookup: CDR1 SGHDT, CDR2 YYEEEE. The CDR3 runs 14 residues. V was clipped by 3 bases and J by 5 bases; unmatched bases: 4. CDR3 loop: CASSSGQGTETQYF. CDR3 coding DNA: TGTGCCAGCAGCTCGGGACAGGGGACCGAGACCCAGTACTTC.

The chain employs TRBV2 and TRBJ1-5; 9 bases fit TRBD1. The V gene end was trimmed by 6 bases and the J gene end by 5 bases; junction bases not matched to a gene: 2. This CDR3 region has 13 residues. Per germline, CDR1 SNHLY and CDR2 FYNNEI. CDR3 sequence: CASSRDRDQPQHF. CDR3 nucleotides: TGTGCCAGCAGCAGGGACAGGGATCAGCCCCAGCATTTT.

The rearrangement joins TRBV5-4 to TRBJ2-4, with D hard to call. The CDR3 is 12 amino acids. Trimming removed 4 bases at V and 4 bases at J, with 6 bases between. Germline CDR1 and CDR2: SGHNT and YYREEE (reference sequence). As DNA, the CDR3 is TGTGCCAGCAGCAATCGTAAAAACATTCAGTACTTC. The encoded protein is CASSNRKNIQYF.

This chain's CDR3 is CASSVVSDYYNEQFF. The CDR3 DNA reads as TGTGCCAGCAGCGTAGTCTCGGACTACTACAATGAGCAGTTCTTC. V gene TRBV9 combines with J gene TRBJ2-1, with a tentative D call TRBD2 (6 bases). The ends were cut back, 0 bases at V and 3 bases at J, with 10 bases in the middle. The germline CDR1 and CDR2 sequences are SGDLS and YYNGEE. This CDR3 contains 15 residues.

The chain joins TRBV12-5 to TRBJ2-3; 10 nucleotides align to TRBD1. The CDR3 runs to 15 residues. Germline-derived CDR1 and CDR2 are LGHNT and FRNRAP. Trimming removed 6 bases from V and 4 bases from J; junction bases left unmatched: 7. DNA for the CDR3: TGTGCTAGTGGGGACCGGGACAGGGGAGCAGATACGCAGTATTTT. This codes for CASGDRDRGADTQYF.

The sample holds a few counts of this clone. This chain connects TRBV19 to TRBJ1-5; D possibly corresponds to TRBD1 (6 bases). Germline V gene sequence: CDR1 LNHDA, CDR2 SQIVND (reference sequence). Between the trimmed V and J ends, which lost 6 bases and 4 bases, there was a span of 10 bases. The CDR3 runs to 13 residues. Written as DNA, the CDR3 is TGTGCCAGTAGCCTACAGGGAAATCAGCCCCAGCATTTT. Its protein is CASSLQGNQPQHF.

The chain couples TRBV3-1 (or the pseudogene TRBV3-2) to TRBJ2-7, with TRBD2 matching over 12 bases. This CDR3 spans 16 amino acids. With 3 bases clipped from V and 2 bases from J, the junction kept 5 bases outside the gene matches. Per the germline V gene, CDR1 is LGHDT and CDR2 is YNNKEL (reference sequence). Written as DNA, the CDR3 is TGTGCCAGCAGCCAGACAAGGACTAGCGGGGCCTACGAGCAGTACTTC. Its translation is CASSQTRTSGAYEQYF.

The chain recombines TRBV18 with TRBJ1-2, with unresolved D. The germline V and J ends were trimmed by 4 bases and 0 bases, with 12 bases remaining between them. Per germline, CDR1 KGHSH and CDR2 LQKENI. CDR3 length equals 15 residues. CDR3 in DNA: TGTGCCAGCTCACAGTCGGCAGCGACTAACTATGGCTACACCTTC. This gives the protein CASSQSAATNYGYTF.